In this sample, the clone carrying this T cell receptor beta chain turned up once. Its target is not known. The data stem from a study of beta chain features in type 1 diabetes. At the level of the study: Healthy donors and patients had similar age, gender and cell yields. Findings and caveats of the study: TCRB repertoires of naive, central memory and Treg cells appeared more similar among patients than among healthy donors. The influence of HLA type on TCRB rearrangement stayed undetermined.

The investigators reverse transcribed all of the isolated RNA, so they sequenced expressed TCRB transcripts. Sequencing used immunoSEQ multiplex PCR; TCRdb keeps in-frame clones, though not all of them. The table has around 340,000 clones, about 18% seen once. The single heparinised draw taken from each donor contained around 100 mL of blood on average. Sequenced sample: naive CD4+ T cells from blood. This sequence originates from a woman younger than 30 in good health.

CDR3 amino acids: CASSETGGQPQHF. The CDR3 DNA reads TGTGCCAGCAGCGAAACGGGGGGACAGCCCCAGCATTTT. V usage is TRBV7-9 and J usage is TRBJ1-5, with D possibly TRBD1 on 5 matching bases. Trimming cost V 5 bases and J 7 bases, with 12 bases left between them. This CDR3 contains 13 residues. Per germline, CDR1 SEHNR and CDR2 FQNEAQ (reference sequence).